This TCR beta chain was sequenced in a study of T cells expressing NK-cell markers. About the research overall: Each TCR beta repertoire originated in sorted T cells that were CD3+CD56+NKG2C+, CD3+CD56+NKG2C- or CD3+CD56-NKG2C+. Overall study results and limits: Roughly six donors showed dominant NKG2C+ clonotypes comprising about 1.0-7.0% of their CD8+ T cells.

TCRdb reanalyzed the 5' RACE reads, giving one entry per CDR3 protein sequence and no DNA. The sample has some 190,000 distinct CDR3 sequences, and its top ten clones hold 20% to 25%. Germline V gives CDR1 SNHLY, CDR2 FYNNEI. This CDR3 region has 16 residues. Details on this clonotype: The antigen is undetermined.

The genes are TRBV2 and TRBJ2-7. Sequencing was done on a sample of blood T cells: a sorted CD56 or NKG2C T cell subset, CD4+ or CD8+ T cells, or bulk PBMC T cells (not recorded which). This TCR derives from a man aged 18-70 years in good health. The CDR3 sequence is CASSPEITSRSYEQYF.